These 10 T cell receptor beta chains were sequenced from one sample in a study of blood T cell repertoires in COVID-19. Method: immunoSEQ multiplex PCR; TCRdb's copy keeps in-frame clones and lacks some. The sample contains some 200,000 clones, 70% to 90% of which appear only once. The sample comprised peripheral blood. These receptors originate from a woman between 65 and 79 years old with COVID-19, enrolled during active disease.

The V and J genes are TRBV15 and TRBJ2-5, with 7 bases matching TRBD2. The germline V gene has CDR1 LNHNV and CDR2 YYDKDF (reference sequence). The CDR3 has 16 amino acids. J lost 1 base, V lost 3 bases, and 8 bases had no gene match. The DNA for the CDR3 is TGTGCCACCAGCAGCTCCCAGCGGGGTTTCCAAGAGACCCAGTACTTC. Its protein product is CATSSSQRGFQETQYF.

The chain is built from TRBV4-1 and TRBJ2-3, with D possibly matching TRBD2 (6 bases). The CDR3 is 14 residues long. From germline, CDR1 is MGHRA and CDR2 YSYEKL. Trimming removed 11 bases at V and 6 bases at J, with 21 bases between. CDR3 nucleotide sequence: TGCGCCGGAAGTACGGCGGGGTGGGGGGATACGCAGTATTTT. This gives the protein CAGSTAGWGDTQYF.

The rearrangement joins TRBV15 to TRBJ2-3; D is undetermined. This CDR3 has 14 amino acids. The V gene's germline CDR1 is LNHNV and CDR2 YYDKDF (reference sequence). V was trimmed by 0 bases and J by 13 bases, leaving 17 bases between them. The CDR3 sequence is CATSRDLNSPSEYF. Written as DNA, the CDR3 is TGTGCCACCAGCAGAGATCTCAACAGCCCCTCCGAGTATTTT.

The chain employs TRBV5-6 and TRBJ1-2, with D possibly TRBD1 on 6 matching bases. Looked up from germline, CDR1 is SGHDT and CDR2 is YYEEEE. The CDR3 spans 14 residues. Trimming removed 4 bases at V and 2 bases at J, with 12 bases between. The CDR3 DNA sequence: TGTGCCAGCAGCACGACCGGGACAAACTATGGCTACACCTTC. It yields the protein CASSTTGTNYGYTF.

The rearrangement links TRBV4-3 to TRBJ2-7; TRBD2 matches 14 bases. This CDR3 is 17 amino acids long. V lost 2 bases and J lost 4; bases outside the gene matches: 7. Germline loops: CDR1 LGHNA, CDR2 YSLEER. CDR3 loop: CASSQMIGLAGGYEQYF. CDR3 bases: TGCGCCAGCAGCCAAATGATCGGACTAGCGGGGGGATACGAGCAGTACTTC.

J is TRBJ2-1 and V is TRBV9, with D possibly being TRBD1 (6 bases). The CDR3 covers 19 residues. The V end was cut by 4 bases, the J end by 0 bases, with 23 bases between. Germline CDR1 is SGDLS and CDR2 is YYNGEE. This CDR3 reads CASSFPRQVSRSSYNEQFF. CDR3 DNA sequence: TGTGCCAGCAGCTTCCCCCGACAGGTTTCTAGGAGCTCCTACAATGAGCAGTTCTTC.

The gene calls are TRBV19 and TRBJ1-1; 10 nucleotides align to TRBD1. The CDR3 length is 16 residues. CDR1 LNHDA and CDR2 SQIVND come from the germline V gene (reference sequence). The V segment lost 5 bases and the J segment 4 bases; nucleotides outside the gene matches: 10. The CDR3 here is CASSERQGAMVTEAFF. The DNA of the CDR3 is TGTGCCAGTAGTGAAAGACAGGGGGCGATGGTCACTGAAGCTTTCTTT.

J is TRBJ1-1 and V is TRBV28; D may be TRBD1 (5 bases). The CDR3 runs to 14 residues. Germline V gene lookup returns CDR1 MDHEN and CDR2 SYDVKM. Trimming took 3 bases from V and 4 from J, leaving 12 bases between them. The CDR3 is CASSFGGAVTEAFF. Written as DNA, the CDR3 is TGTGCCAGCAGTTTCGGGGGTGCCGTCACTGAAGCTTTCTTT. Supplemented by reference TRBV28 and TRBJ1-1, the full variable domain reads DVKVTQSSRYLVKRTGEKVFLECVQDMDHENMFWYRQDPGLGLRLIYFSYDVKMKEKGDIPEGYSVSREKKERFSLILESASTNQTSMYLCASSFGGAVTEAFFGQGTRLTVV.

The V gene is TRBV15, the J gene TRBJ2-5, with TRBD2 as a possible D gene (6 bases). This CDR3 comprises 16 residues. V was shortened by 3 bases and J by 0 bases, with 14 bases between the two germline ends. CDR1 is LNHNV and CDR2 is YYDKDF in the germline V gene (reference sequence). CDR3 sequence reads: CATSSVGGAYQETQYF. As DNA, the CDR3 is TGTGCCACCAGCAGCGTGGGGGGAGCGTACCAAGAGACCCAGTACTTC.

The chain joins TRBV4-3 to TRBJ1-3; no definite D call. CDR3 length: 18 residues. Germline CDR1 reads LGHNA; CDR2 reads YSLEER. Trimming took off 0 bases at V and 0 bases at J, with 15 bases between the two ends. The CDR3 is CASSQDRADGSSGNTIYF. CDR3 sequence (DNA): TGCGCCAGCAGCCAAGATCGGGCAGACGGGAGCTCTGGAAACACCATATATTTT.